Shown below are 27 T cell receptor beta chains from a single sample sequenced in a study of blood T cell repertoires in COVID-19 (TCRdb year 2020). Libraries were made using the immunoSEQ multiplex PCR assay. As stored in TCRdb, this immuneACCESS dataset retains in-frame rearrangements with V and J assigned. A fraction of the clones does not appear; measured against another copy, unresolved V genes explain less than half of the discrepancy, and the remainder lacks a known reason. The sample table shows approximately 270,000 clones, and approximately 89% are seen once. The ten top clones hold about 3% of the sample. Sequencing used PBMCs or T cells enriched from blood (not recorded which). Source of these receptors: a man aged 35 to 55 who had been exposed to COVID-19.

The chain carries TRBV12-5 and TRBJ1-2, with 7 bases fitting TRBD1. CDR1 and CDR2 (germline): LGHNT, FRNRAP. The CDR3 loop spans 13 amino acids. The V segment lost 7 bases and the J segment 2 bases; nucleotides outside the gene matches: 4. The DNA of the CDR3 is TGTGCTAGTGTCCGGGACAGCAACTATGGCTACACCTTC. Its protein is CASVRDSNYGYTF.

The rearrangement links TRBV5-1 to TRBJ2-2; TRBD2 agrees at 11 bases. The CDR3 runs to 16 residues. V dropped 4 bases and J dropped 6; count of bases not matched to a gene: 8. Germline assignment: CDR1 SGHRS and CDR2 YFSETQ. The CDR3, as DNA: TGCGCCAGCAGCCTTTCGACTAGCGGGAAACCCGGGGAGCTGTTTTTT. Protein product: CASSLSTSGKPGELFF. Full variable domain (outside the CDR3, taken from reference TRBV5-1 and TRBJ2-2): KAGVTQTPRYLIKTRGQQVTLSCSPISGHRSVSWYQQTPGQGLQFLFEYFSETQRNKGNFPGRFSGRQFSNSRSEMNVSTLELGDSALYLCASSLSTSGKPGELFFGEGSRLTVL.

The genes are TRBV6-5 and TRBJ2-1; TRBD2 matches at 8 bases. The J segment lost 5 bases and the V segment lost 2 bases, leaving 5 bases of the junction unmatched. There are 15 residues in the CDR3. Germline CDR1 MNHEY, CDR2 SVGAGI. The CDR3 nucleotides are TGTGCCAGCAGTTACGTCTTAGCGGGAAACAATGAGCAGTTCTTC. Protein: CASSYVLAGNNEQFF.

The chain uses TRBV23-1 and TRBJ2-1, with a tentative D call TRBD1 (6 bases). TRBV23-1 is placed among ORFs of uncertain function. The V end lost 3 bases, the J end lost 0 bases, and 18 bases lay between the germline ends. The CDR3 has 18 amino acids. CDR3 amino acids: CASSHLTRTESSYNEQFF. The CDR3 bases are TGCGCCAGCAGTCACTTAACCCGGACAGAAAGCTCCTACAATGAGCAGTTCTTC.

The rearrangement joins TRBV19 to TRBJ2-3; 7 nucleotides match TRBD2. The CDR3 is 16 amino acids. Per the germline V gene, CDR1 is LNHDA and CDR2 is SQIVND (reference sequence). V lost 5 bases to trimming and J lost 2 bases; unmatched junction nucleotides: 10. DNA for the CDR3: TGTGCCAGTAGTTCTGGACTAGGCTACTACACAGATACGCAGTATTTT. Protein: CASSSGLGYYTDTQYF.

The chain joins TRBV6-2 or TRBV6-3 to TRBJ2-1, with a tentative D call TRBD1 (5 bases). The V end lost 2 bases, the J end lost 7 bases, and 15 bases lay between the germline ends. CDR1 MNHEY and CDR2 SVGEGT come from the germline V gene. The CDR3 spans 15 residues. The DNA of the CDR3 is TGTGCCAGCAGTTACGGTTTTGGGGCGCCAAATGAGCAGTTCTTC. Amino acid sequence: CASSYGFGAPNEQFF.

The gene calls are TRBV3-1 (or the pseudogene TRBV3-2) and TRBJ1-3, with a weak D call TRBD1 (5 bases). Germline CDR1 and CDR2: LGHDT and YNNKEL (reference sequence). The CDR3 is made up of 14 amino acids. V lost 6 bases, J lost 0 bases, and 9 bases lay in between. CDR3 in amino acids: CASRRQSSGNTIYF. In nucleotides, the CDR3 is TGTGCCAGCAGAAGACAGAGCTCTGGAAACACCATATATTTT.

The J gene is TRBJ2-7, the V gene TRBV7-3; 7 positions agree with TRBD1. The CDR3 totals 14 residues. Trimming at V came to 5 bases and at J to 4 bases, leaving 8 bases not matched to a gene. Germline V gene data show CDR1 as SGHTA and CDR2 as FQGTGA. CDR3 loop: CASSPHRDSYEQYF. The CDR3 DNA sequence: TGTGCCAGCAGCCCTCATCGGGACAGTTACGAGCAGTACTTC.

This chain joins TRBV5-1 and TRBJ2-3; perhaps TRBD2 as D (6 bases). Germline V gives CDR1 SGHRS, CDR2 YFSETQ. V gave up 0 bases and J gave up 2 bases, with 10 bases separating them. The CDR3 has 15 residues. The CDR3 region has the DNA TGCGCCAGCAGCTTGGCCGGGAGCGACACAGATACGCAGTATTTT. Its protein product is CASSLAGSDTDTQYF.

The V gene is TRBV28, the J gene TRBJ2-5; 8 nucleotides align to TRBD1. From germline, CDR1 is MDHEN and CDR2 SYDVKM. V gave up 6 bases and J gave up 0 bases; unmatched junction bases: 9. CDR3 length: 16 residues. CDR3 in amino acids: CASRLGQGRNQETQYF. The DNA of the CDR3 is TGTGCCAGCAGACTAGGACAGGGACGGAACCAAGAGACCCAGTACTTC.

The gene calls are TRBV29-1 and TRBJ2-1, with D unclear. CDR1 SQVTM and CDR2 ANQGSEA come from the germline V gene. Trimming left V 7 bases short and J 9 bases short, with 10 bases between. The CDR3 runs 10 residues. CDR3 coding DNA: TGCAGCGGTGGAACTACTGAGCAGTTCTTC. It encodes CSGGTTEQFF.

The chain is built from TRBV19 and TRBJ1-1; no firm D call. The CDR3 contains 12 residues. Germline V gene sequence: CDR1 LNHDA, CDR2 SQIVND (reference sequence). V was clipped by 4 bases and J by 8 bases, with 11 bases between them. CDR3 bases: TGTGCCAGTAGTAGTCCTGCGGTAGAAGCTTTCTTT. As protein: CASSSPAVEAFF.

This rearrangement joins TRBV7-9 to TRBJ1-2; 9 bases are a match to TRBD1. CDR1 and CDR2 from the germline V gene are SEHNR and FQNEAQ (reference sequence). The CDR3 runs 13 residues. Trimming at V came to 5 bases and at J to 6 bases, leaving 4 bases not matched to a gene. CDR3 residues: CASSTDRGDGYTF. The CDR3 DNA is TGTGCCAGCAGCACGGACAGGGGAGATGGCTACACCTTC.

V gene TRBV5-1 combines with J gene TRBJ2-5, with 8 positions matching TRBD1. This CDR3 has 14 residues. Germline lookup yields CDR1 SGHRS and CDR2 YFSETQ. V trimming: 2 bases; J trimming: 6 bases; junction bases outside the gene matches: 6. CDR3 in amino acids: CASSLNGQGKTQYF. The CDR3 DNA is TGCGCCAGCAGCTTAAACGGACAGGGAAAGACCCAGTACTTC.

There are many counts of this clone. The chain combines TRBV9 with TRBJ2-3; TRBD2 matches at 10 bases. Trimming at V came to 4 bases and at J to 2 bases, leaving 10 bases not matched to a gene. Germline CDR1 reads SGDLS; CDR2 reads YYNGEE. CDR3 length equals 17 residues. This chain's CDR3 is CASSMSRTSGDTDTQYF. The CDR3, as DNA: TGTGCCAGCAGCATGAGCCGGACTAGCGGAGACACAGATACGCAGTATTTT.

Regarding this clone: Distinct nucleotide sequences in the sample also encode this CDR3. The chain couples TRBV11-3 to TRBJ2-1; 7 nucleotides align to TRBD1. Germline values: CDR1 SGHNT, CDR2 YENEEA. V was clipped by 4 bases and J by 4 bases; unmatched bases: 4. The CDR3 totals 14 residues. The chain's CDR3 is CASSSRDRYNEQFF. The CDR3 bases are TGTGCCAGCAGCTCCCGGGACAGATACAATGAGCAGTTCTTC.

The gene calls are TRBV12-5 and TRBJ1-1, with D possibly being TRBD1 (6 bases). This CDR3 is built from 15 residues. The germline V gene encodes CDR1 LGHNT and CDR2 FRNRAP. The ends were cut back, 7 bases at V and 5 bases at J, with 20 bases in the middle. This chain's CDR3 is CASAWGQGMETEAFF. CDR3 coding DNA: TGTGCTAGTGCGTGGGGGCAGGGAATGGAAACTGAAGCTTTCTTT.

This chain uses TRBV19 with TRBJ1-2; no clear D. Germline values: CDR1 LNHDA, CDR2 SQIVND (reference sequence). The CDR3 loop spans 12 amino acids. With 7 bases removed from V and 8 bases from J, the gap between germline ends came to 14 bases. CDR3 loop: CASIPEPLGYTF. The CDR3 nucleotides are TGTGCCAGTATCCCCGAGCCCCTCGGCTACACCTTC.

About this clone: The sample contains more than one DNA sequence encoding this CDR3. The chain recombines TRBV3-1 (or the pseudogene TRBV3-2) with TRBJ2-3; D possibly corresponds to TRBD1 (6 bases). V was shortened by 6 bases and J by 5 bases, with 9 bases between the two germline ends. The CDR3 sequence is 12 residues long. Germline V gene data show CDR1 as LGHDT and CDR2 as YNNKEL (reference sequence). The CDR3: CASSQGKDTQYF. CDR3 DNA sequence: TGTGCCAGCAGTCAGGGGAAAGATACGCAGTATTTT.

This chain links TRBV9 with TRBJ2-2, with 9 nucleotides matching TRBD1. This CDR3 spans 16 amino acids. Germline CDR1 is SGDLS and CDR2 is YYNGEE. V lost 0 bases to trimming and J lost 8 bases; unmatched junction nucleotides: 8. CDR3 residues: CASSVDGTGKWGELFF. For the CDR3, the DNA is TGTGCCAGCAGCGTAGATGGGACAGGGAAGTGGGGGGAGCTGTTTTTT.

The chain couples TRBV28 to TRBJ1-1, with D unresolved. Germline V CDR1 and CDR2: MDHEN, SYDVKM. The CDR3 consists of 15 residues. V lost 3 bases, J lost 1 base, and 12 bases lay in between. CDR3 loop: CASSFYLSGNTEAFF. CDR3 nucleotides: TGTGCCAGCAGTTTTTATCTCAGCGGGAACACTGAAGCTTTCTTT.

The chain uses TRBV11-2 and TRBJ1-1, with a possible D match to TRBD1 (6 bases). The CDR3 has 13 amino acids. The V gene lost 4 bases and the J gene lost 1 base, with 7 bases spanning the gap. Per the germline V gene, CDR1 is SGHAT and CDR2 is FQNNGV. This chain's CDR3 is CASSWTENTEAFF. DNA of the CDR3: TGTGCCAGCAGCTGGACAGAGAACACTGAAGCTTTCTTT.

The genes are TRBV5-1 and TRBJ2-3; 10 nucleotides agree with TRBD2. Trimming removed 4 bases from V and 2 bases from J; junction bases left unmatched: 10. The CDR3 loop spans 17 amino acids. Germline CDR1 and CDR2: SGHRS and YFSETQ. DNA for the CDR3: TGCGCCAGCAGCCCGCGATTTACTAGCGGGAACACAGATACGCAGTATTTT. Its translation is CASSPRFTSGNTDTQYF.

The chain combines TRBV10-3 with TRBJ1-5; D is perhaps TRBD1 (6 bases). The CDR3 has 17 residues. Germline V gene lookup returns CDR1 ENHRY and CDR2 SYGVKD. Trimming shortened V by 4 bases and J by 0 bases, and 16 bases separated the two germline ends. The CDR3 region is CAISGGGGQSSNQPQHF. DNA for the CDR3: TGTGCCATCAGTGGAGGGGGGGGGCAGAGTAGCAATCAGCCCCAGCATTTT.

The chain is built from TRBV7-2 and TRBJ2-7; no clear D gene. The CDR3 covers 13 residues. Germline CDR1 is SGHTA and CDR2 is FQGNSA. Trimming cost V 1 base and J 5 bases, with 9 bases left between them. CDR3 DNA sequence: TGTGCCAGCAGCTTAGACCGAGGTAACGAGCAGTACTTC. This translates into CASSLDRGNEQYF.

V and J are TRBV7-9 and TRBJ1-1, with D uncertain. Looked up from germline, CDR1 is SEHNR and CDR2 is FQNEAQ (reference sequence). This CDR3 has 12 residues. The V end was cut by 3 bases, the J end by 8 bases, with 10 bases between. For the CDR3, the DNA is TGTGCCAGCAGCTTTAGTATGACAGAAGCTTTCTTT. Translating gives CASSFSMTEAFF.

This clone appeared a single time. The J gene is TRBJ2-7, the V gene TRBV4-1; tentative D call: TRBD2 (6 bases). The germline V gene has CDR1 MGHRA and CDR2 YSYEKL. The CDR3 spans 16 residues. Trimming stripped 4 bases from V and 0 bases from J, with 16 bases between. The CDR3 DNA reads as TGCGCCAGCAGCCGGGGGGTGGGAGGTTCCTCCTACGAGCAGTACTTC. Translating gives CASSRGVGGSSYEQYF.